This TCR beta chain was recovered during a study of OX40 agonist ivuxolimab in advanced cancers. Only in-frame clones appear in the TCRdb table, and some are missing; sequencing was by immunoSEQ multiplex PCR. The repertoire consists of approximately 70,000 clones, with approximately 81% occurring once and the leading ten covering 15% to 20%. The sequencing used CD4+ or CD8+ T cells sorted from blood, collected in a trial of the OX40 agonist ivuxolimab. The source of this sequence is an adult with an advanced solid tumor such as melanoma, head and neck, liver or kidney cancer.

DNA for the CDR3: TGCGCCAGCAGCTCCCTTGGACAGGGAGGAAACACCATATATTTT. It translates to CASSSLGQGGNTIYF. V gene TRBV5-1 combines with J gene TRBJ1-3; 8 nucleotides agree with TRBD1. Looked up from germline, CDR1 is SGHRS and CDR2 is YFSETQ. The trim removed 3 bases at V and 4 bases at J, leaving 6 bases unmatched. The CDR3 contains 15 residues.